One T cell receptor (beta chain) is described in this entry. This entry is derived from a study of blood T cell repertoires in COVID-19. Study context: Sample material is recorded as cDNA or gDNA derived from T cells, B-cell-depleted T cells, or PBMCs.

The data were produced by immunoSEQ multiplex PCR, yet TCRdb's version contains in-frame clones alone and is incomplete. The sample contains roughly 100,000 clones, approximately 86% of which appear only once. The CDR3 is 13 amino acids. V was cut by 2 bases and J by 2 bases, with 7 bases left in between. CDR1 ENHRY and CDR2 SYGVKD come from the germline V gene. The chain is built from TRBV10-3 and TRBJ2-7; D remains ambiguous. The sequenced material came from peripheral blood. The sequence was obtained from a woman aged 45 to 65 with COVID-19, enrolled during active disease. The chain's CDR3 is CAISEGQTYEQYF. The CDR3 bases are TGTGCCATCAGTGAGGGCCAGACCTACGAGCAGTACTTC.